This entry features one TCR beta chain sequence. The antigen is not known. These data are taken from a study of shared clonotypes between healthy human individuals. Sequencing was performed with immunoSEQ multiplex PCR; in TCRdb, only in-frame clones are kept and a portion is missing. The sample consists of around 2.5 million clones, approximately 94% of them appearing once. Germline trimming cut 5 bases from V and 0 bases from J; bases unmatched to any gene: 5. Looked up from germline, CDR1 is MNHEY and CDR2 is SVGAGI. The CDR3 runs 15 residues. Study-level points and caveats: Blood alone was sampled, and tissue repertoires likely differ. Larger richness was generally estimated for naive than memory subsets. Clonotype sharing across a few donors was observed for about 4.8% of naive CD4 clonotypes.

The sample consisted of naive CD4+ T cells from PBMCs. Subset indicated: CD45RA+ positively selected. This sequence joins TRBV6-5 and TRBJ1-2; TRBD1 agrees at 8 bases. This clonotype was obtained from a young man in good health. Some clones in this sample may be carry-over from other donors' samples. CDR3 sequence: CASSPDRGPNYGYTF. The DNA for the CDR3 is TGTGCCAGCAGTCCCGACAGGGGCCCTAACTATGGCTACACCTTC.